This T cell receptor (beta chain) is drawn from a study of T cell repertoires in cytomegalovirus infection. At the level of the study: Shared public TCR beta signatures pointed to both CMV infection and a matching HLA type.

Findings and limits, study-wide: Summed frequency of shared TCR beta families picked out CMV carriers who also had the relevant HLA. What dominated the ex vivo response were HLA-C-restricted CMV-specific TCR beta clonotypes.

This clonotype turned up a few times. Its antigen is still unknown. TCRdb fed the reads into MiXCR, producing one record per CDR3 protein. This table holds approximately 500,000 distinct CDR3 sequences, around 11% found once. CDR3 length: 17 residues. The J segment lost 7 bases and the V segment lost 2 bases, leaving 14 bases of the junction unmatched. Germline-derived CDR1 and CDR2 are SGDLS and YYNGEE. The sample comprised PBMCs. The sequence derives from a human donor in good health (CMV status not recorded). Some clones in this sample may be carry-over from other donors' samples. V is TRBV9 and J is TRBJ2-1; TRBD2 agrees at 8 bases. This chain's CDR3 is CASSVRFAGTSYNEQFF. CDR3 nucleotides: TGTGCCAGCAGCGTGAGATTTGCCGGGACTAGTTATAATGAGCAGTTCTTC.